The 26 T cell receptor beta chains in this list originate from one sample, sequenced in a study of blood T cell repertoires in COVID-19. Assay: immunoSEQ multiplex PCR; the TCRdb copy retains only in-frame clones and omits some. This table holds 250,000 to 300,000 clones, around 85% found once. The sample comprised peripheral blood. These receptors were collected from a woman aged 25 to 39 with COVID-19, enrolled during active disease.

The table lists this clone with a few counts. The rearrangement links TRBV10-3 to TRBJ2-5; maybe TRBD1 (5 bases). V lost 0 bases, J lost 2 bases, and 7 bases lay in between. The CDR3 consists of 14 residues. Germline V CDR1 and CDR2: ENHRY, SYGVKD. Here the CDR3 reads CAISESQDQETQYF. In nucleotides, the CDR3 is TGTGCCATCAGTGAGTCACAGGATCAAGAGACCCAGTACTTC.

The chain links TRBV10-1 to TRBJ1-2; D is undetermined. Trimming removed 3 bases from V and 7 bases from J, with 9 bases in between. The CDR3 sequence is 12 residues long. The V gene's germline CDR1 is WNHNN and CDR2 SYGVQD (reference sequence). CDR3 residues: CASSDGESGYTF. CDR3 in DNA: TGCGCCAGCAGTGACGGGGAGTCTGGCTACACCTTC.

The V and J genes are TRBV7-9 and TRBJ2-1; 11 nucleotides line up with TRBD2. Trimming took 3 bases from V and 5 from J; bases not matched to a gene: 12. This CDR3 is built from 18 residues. Germline V gives CDR1 SEHNR, CDR2 FQNEAQ (reference sequence). In DNA form, the CDR3 reads TGTGCCAGCAGCTTTGGGTACCTGACTAGCGGGGAGGACAATGAGCAGTTCTTC. Protein: CASSFGYLTSGEDNEQFF.

This clone was detected once. This sequence joins TRBV19 and TRBJ2-3; 10 bases match TRBD1. V gave up 5 bases and J gave up 14 bases; unmatched junction bases: 13. This CDR3 comprises 14 residues. Germline CDR1 reads LNHDA; CDR2 reads SQIVND (reference sequence). In nucleotides, the CDR3 is TGTGCCAGTAGTCGGGACAGGGGACTAGATTCACGGTATTTT. Translated, it gives CASSRDRGLDSRYF.

The gene calls are TRBV7-9 and TRBJ1-2, with 9 bases identical to TRBD1. This CDR3 is built from 14 residues. V lost 2 bases and J lost 6; bases outside the gene matches: 4. CDR1 and CDR2 from the germline V gene are SEHNR and FQNEAQ (reference sequence). The CDR3 is CASSLQGQGDGYTF. The CDR3 DNA sequence: TGTGCCAGCAGCTTACAGGGACAGGGCGATGGCTACACCTTC.

The rearrangement links TRBV7-9 to TRBJ2-2; D may be TRBD2 (6 bases). CDR3 length: 16 residues. The germline CDR1 and CDR2 sequences are SEHNR and FQNEAQ (reference sequence). Trimming stripped 5 bases from V and 1 base from J, with 14 bases between. DNA of the CDR3: TGTGCCAGCAGCCCTCGCATGGGGGGGAACACCGGGGAGCTGTTTTTT. It codes for CASSPRMGGNTGELFF.

This chain's CDR3 is CASSLKYGETQYF. The CDR3 nucleotides read TGTGCCAGCAGTTTGAAGTACGGAGAGACCCAGTACTTC. The chain recombines TRBV27 with TRBJ2-5; no firm D call. From germline, CDR1 is MNHEY and CDR2 SMNVEV (reference sequence). The ends were cut back, 3 bases at V and 4 bases at J, with 9 bases in the middle. The CDR3 is made up of 13 amino acids.

On this clone itself: The sample carries other DNA sequences with the same CDR3. The CDR3 DNA sequence: TGCAGTGCTAGAGGAGCCGGGGAGCTGTTTTTT. Translating it yields CSARGAGELFF. V usage is TRBV20-1 and J usage is TRBJ2-2, with D unclear. Germline CDR1 DFQATT, CDR2 SNEGSKA (reference sequence). V lost 1 base and J 6 bases, leaving 3 bases between the germline ends. The CDR3 is 11 amino acids.

In regard to this clone: The sample holds other DNA sequences that translate to the same CDR3. The chain combines TRBV29-1 with TRBJ2-3, with D unresolved. Germline CDR1 reads SQVTM; CDR2 reads ANQGSEA. The CDR3 is 12 amino acids. V dropped 5 bases and J dropped 0 bases, with 6 bases sitting between them. CDR3 sequence reads: CSVSSSTDTQYF. CDR3 coding DNA: TGCAGCGTTTCTTCTAGCACAGATACGCAGTATTTT.

The chain employs TRBV10-3 and TRBJ1-5; 9 nucleotides align to TRBD1. From germline, CDR1 is ENHRY and CDR2 SYGVKD. The CDR3 length is 14 residues. V dropped 5 bases and J dropped 5; count of bases not matched to a gene: 4. The CDR3 sequence is CAISSRQGDQPQHF. In DNA, the CDR3 is TGTGCCATCAGTTCGAGACAGGGGGATCAGCCCCAGCATTTT.

The chain joins TRBV4-1 to TRBJ2-7, with 8 positions matching TRBD2. There are 15 residues in the CDR3. The germline V gene has CDR1 MGHRA and CDR2 YSYEKL. V gave up 0 bases and J gave up 3 bases; unmatched junction bases: 4. This CDR3 reads CASSQDPLAGYEQYF. Here the CDR3 DNA reads TGCGCCAGCAGCCAAGATCCTCTAGCGGGCTACGAGCAGTACTTC.

The V and J genes are TRBV6-6 and TRBJ2-7; D not resolved. The CDR3 length is 14 residues. V dropped 3 bases and J dropped 2 bases, with 11 bases sitting between them. Germline CDR1 and CDR2: MNHNY and SVGAGI (reference sequence). The CDR3 nucleotides are TGTGCCAGCAGTTATGTGGCAGACACCTACGAGCAGTACTTC. This codes for CASSYVADTYEQYF.

The chain recombines TRBV21-1 with TRBJ1-2; the table gives TRBD1 as D, unverified against the DNA. TRBV21-1 is designated a pseudogene. The CDR3 totals 13 residues. This CDR3 reads CASSKGQVYGYTF. In DNA, the CDR3 is TGTGCCAGCAGCAAGGGACAGGTCTATGGCTACACCTTC.

V usage is TRBV6-6 and J usage is TRBJ1-3; TRBD1 matches 8 bases. Losses at the gene ends were 5 bases for V and 0 bases for J; bases not matched to a gene: 9. The CDR3 runs to 17 residues. Per germline, CDR1 MNHNY and CDR2 SVGAGI (reference sequence). DNA for the CDR3: TGTGCCAGCAGTCTGGACAGGGCCATTTCCTCTGGAAACACCATATATTTT. Its translation: CASSLDRAISSGNTIYF.

This chain links TRBV4-2 with TRBJ2-1, with D unresolved. CDR1 LGHNA and CDR2 YNFKEQ come from the germline V gene. This CDR3 has 15 residues. With 3 bases removed from V and 0 bases from J, the gap between germline ends came to 9 bases. The CDR3 is CASSHRHSSYNEQFF. DNA for the CDR3: TGTGCCAGCAGCCATCGCCATAGCTCCTACAATGAGCAGTTCTTC.

V is TRBV7-8 and J is TRBJ2-1, with TRBD1 identical over 8 bases. This CDR3 comprises 18 residues. The germline gives CDR1 SGHVS, CDR2 FQNEAQ. The V and J ends lost 2 bases and 3 bases, in that order; junction bases with no gene match: 12. CDR3 DNA: TGTGCCAGCAGCTTAAAGTTAGGACAGGGAATAGGCTACAATGAGCAGTTCTTC. Amino acid sequence: CASSLKLGQGIGYNEQFF.

The chain carries TRBV5-5 and TRBJ1-6; D remains unclear. Germline CDR1 and CDR2: SGHKS and YYEKEE (reference sequence). The V and J ends lost 3 bases and 0 bases respectively, with 16 bases between them. This CDR3 contains 18 residues. The CDR3 reads CASSSRLLRSSYNSPLHF. The DNA of the CDR3 is TGTGCCAGCAGCTCCAGACTATTGAGGAGCTCCTATAATTCACCCCTCCACTTT.

The chain joins TRBV5-4 to TRBJ2-7, with 9 bases lining up with TRBD2. The germline V gene has CDR1 SGHNT and CDR2 YYREEE (reference sequence). After removal of 2 bases from V and 5 bases from J, the junction contained 8 bases not matched to a gene. The CDR3 contains 15 residues. The CDR3 loop is CASSFGGGAVNEQYF. As DNA, the CDR3 is TGTGCCAGCAGCTTTGGCGGGGGGGCCGTAAACGAGCAGTACTTC.

CDR3 protein: CASSPTNSKEKLFF. CDR3 nucleotides: TGTGCCAGCAGCCCCACCAACTCGAAAGAAAAACTGTTTTTT. The chain couples TRBV3-1 (or the pseudogene TRBV3-2) to TRBJ1-4; no clear D. Per germline, CDR1 LGHDT and CDR2 YNNKEL (reference sequence). V was trimmed by 4 bases and J by 8 bases, leaving 14 bases between them. The CDR3 totals 14 residues.

The chain employs TRBV5-1 and TRBJ1-6; 7 bases are a match to TRBD1. This CDR3 is 17 amino acids long. J lost 0 bases, V lost 4 bases, and 7 bases had no gene match. Germline V gene data show CDR1 as SGHRS and CDR2 as YFSETQ. CDR3 loop: CASSRLGTDSYNSPLHF. The CDR3 region has the DNA TGCGCCAGCAGCCGTCTTGGGACAGACTCCTATAATTCACCCCTCCACTTT.

The J gene is TRBJ1-2, the V gene TRBV28; 9 positions agree with TRBD1. This CDR3 contains 15 residues. Germline V lookup: CDR1 MDHEN, CDR2 SYDVKM. The J segment lost 6 bases and the V segment lost 5 bases, leaving 10 bases of the junction unmatched. The CDR3 DNA is TGTGCCAGCAGTCCCGGGACAGGGCTCGATCATGGCTACACCTTC. Encoded protein: CASSPGTGLDHGYTF.

The chain joins TRBV15 to TRBJ1-2; 8 nucleotides match TRBD1. The CDR3 totals 14 residues. The germline V gene has CDR1 LNHNV and CDR2 YYDKDF (reference sequence). The V gene end was trimmed by 3 bases and the J gene end by 4 bases; junction bases not matched to a gene: 4. This CDR3 is CATSSGQGFYGYTF. The DNA of the CDR3 is TGTGCCACCAGCAGCGGACAGGGTTTCTATGGCTACACCTTC.

This chain uses TRBV2 with TRBJ2-5; 13 nucleotides line up with TRBD2. After removal of 6 bases from V and 1 base from J, the junction contained 2 bases not matched to a gene. CDR3 length: 15 amino acids. CDR1 SNHLY and CDR2 FYNNEI come from the germline V gene. The CDR3 bases are TGTGCCAGCAGGTGGACTAGCGGGGGCCAAGAGACCCAGTACTTC. This translates into CASRWTSGGQETQYF.

V and J are TRBV14 and TRBJ2-2, with a tentative D call TRBD1 (6 bases). Germline assignment: CDR1 SGHDN and CDR2 FVKESK. CDR3 length: 14 residues. The V end was cut by 4 bases, the J end by 6 bases, with 12 bases between. The CDR3 is CASSLQGLPGELFF. CDR3 sequence (DNA): TGTGCCAGCAGCCTACAGGGTTTACCCGGGGAGCTGTTTTTT.

The chain joins TRBV12-3 or TRBV12-4 to TRBJ1-3; D is possibly TRBD1 (5 bases). The CDR3 covers 13 residues. Trimming left V 5 bases short and J 2 bases short, with 7 bases between. As DNA, the CDR3 is TGTGCCAGCAGTCGACAGACTGGAAACACCATATATTTT. The encoded protein is CASSRQTGNTIYF.

The rearrangement uses TRBV7-6 and TRBJ2-2, with unresolved D. CDR1 is SGHVS, CDR2 FNYEAQ, per germline. This CDR3 comprises 15 residues. V lost 2 bases and J lost 4, with 11 bases in between. CDR3 sequence: CASSLWLGATGELFF. As DNA, the CDR3 is TGTGCCAGCAGCTTATGGTTGGGCGCCACCGGGGAGCTGTTTTTT.